These 32 T cell receptor beta chains originate from one sample sequenced in a study of blood T cells in healthy people across ages. A J-beta primer mix and a sample-barcoded 5' primer were used in a second PCR of roughly 6 to 11 cycles. One entry per CDR3 protein results from TCRdb running MiXCR on the 5' RACE reads. The sample records roughly 550,000 distinct CDR3 sequences, approximately 25% being singletons. The same specimen was also included in a second study, on T cells of mothers and their children.

Specimen: blood. The receptors were gathered from a boy younger than 18 in good health.

This clonotype has just a few counts. V gene TRBV7-9 combines with J gene TRBJ2-1, with D possibly TRBD1 on 6 matching bases. The DNA end is a closer match to TRBJ2-7, so the J assignment may be wrong. Germline values: CDR1 SEHNR, CDR2 FQNEAQ (reference sequence). CDR3 length: 11 residues. For the CDR3, the DNA is TGTGCCAGCACTAACAGGGACGAGCAGTACTTC. This sequence encodes CASTNRDEQYF.

This clonotype was counted many times. The rearrangement links TRBV28 to TRBJ2-7; 9 nucleotides match TRBD2. CDR1 MDHEN and CDR2 SYDVKM come from the germline V gene. After removal of 6 bases from V and 3 bases from J, the junction contained 3 bases not matched to a gene. The CDR3 covers 13 residues. The CDR3 region has the DNA TGTGCCAGCAGCTTGACTAGCGGCTACGAGCAGTACTTC. Its translation is CASSLTSGYEQYF.

This clonotype was counted a few times. The chain carries TRBV9 and TRBJ1-6; unclear D gene. Trimming took off 5 bases at V and 7 bases at J, with 13 bases between the two ends. Germline V gene sequence: CDR1 SGDLS, CDR2 YYNGEE. The CDR3 has 14 amino acids. CDR3 sequence: CASSPLQQNSPLHF. The CDR3 region has the DNA TGTGCCAGCAGTCCGCTTCAACAGAATTCACCCCTCCACTTT.

In this sample, this clonotype turned up a few times. This rearrangement joins TRBV4-3 to TRBJ2-5, with 10 positions matching TRBD1. Matching the DNA end better, TRBJ2-7 makes the J call doubtful. This CDR3 region has 14 residues. Germline assignment: CDR1 LGHNA and CDR2 YSLEER. The DNA for the CDR3 is TGCGCCAGCAGCCAGACAGGGGGCAGATACGAGCAGTACTTC. Protein sequence: CASSQTGGRYEQYF.

V gene TRBV27 combines with J gene TRBJ1-5; a possible D gene is TRBD1 (6 bases). With 0 bases removed from V and 6 bases from J, the gap between germline ends came to 18 bases. The CDR3 extends over 17 amino acids. The V gene's germline CDR1 is MNHEY and CDR2 SMNVEV (reference sequence). In DNA form, the CDR3 reads TGTGCCAGCAGTTTATCGGGCCCCAGGGGTCCAGGTCAGCCCCAGCATTTT. As protein: CASSLSGPRGPGQPQHF.

With respect to this clonotype: This CDR3 fails to terminate in the conserved phenylalanine or tryptophan, so it likely reflects a read error. This chain links TRBV2 with TRBJ1-5; possibly TRBD1 for D (5 bases). The germline V gene has CDR1 SNHLY and CDR2 FYNNEI. The length of the CDR3 is 14 residues. Trimming shortened V by 1 base and J by 7 bases, and 11 bases separated the two germline ends. As DNA, the CDR3 is TGTGCCAGCAGTGAAGAGAGGTCAGGGCAGCCCCAGCATCTT. Its translation is CASSEERSGQPQHL.

Concerning this clonotype: A single base separates this from a much larger clone, so it may be a read error. The chain employs TRBV6-2 or TRBV6-3 and TRBJ2-1, with TRBD1 identical over 12 bases. Germline V gives CDR1 MNHEY, CDR2 SVGEGT. The CDR3 consists of 14 residues. Here the CDR3 DNA reads TGTGCCAGCAGCGCCGGGACAGGGGGCTACGAGCCGTACTTC. Translating gives CASSAGTGGYEPYF.

The chain links TRBV29-1 to TRBJ1-1; D gene unclear. Germline CDR1 reads SQVTM; CDR2 reads ANQGSEA. The CDR3 totals 14 residues. Trimming cost V 0 bases and J 3 bases, with 11 bases left between them. For the CDR3, the DNA is TGCAGCGTTGAAGAGGGCCCGGAAGACACTGAAGCTTTCTTT. Amino acids: CSVEEGPEDTEAFF.

This clonotype was recorded a few times. This chain links TRBV29-1 with TRBJ2-5; no definite D call. The V and J ends lost 4 bases and 4 bases respectively, with 10 bases between them. The CDR3 is made up of 12 amino acids. The germline V gene has CDR1 SQVTM and CDR2 ANQGSEA. CDR3 region: CSVAGLGETQYF. In DNA form, the CDR3 reads TGCAGCGTTGCCGGCCTGGGAGAGACCCAGTACTTC.

The rearrangement joins TRBV12-3 or TRBV12-4 to TRBJ2-3, with 7 bases lining up with TRBD1. Trimming removed 8 bases from V and 4 bases from J; junction bases left unmatched: 6. The CDR3 loop spans 13 amino acids. CDR3 residues: CASGRDSSDTQYF. The DNA for the CDR3 is TGTGCCAGCGGCCGGGACAGCTCAGATACGCAGTATTTT.

V usage is TRBV6-1 and J usage is TRBJ2-3; D perhaps matches TRBD2 (5 bases). V lost 2 bases and J lost 6, with 18 bases in between. The CDR3 sequence is 16 residues long. The germline CDR1 and CDR2 sequences are MNHNS and SASEGT. CDR3 in DNA: TGTGCCAGCAGTGAATCAGGACTTTACCGGCGGGATACGCAGTATTTT. Residues: CASSESGLYRRDTQYF.

This clonotype was seen a few times. The chain links TRBV12-3 or TRBV12-4 to TRBJ2-2; D call uncertain. V lost 1 base and J 2 bases, leaving 8 bases between the germline ends. This CDR3 contains 15 residues. DNA of the CDR3: TGTGCCAGCAGTTTAGGGTCCTTAAACACCGGGGAGCTGTTTTTT. Amino acids: CASSLGSLNTGELFF.

The chain joins TRBV4-1 to TRBJ2-5; weak D call: TRBD2 (5 bases). This CDR3 is 13 amino acids long. The ends were cut back, 4 bases at V and 7 bases at J, with 13 bases in the middle. The germline gives CDR1 MGHRA, CDR2 YSYEKL. The CDR3 DNA is TGCGCCAGCAGCCCCGGGGATGGTGGGACCCAGTACTTC. Its translation is CASSPGDGGTQYF.

The CDR3 sequence: CSATSGGGSTDTQYF. The DNA of the CDR3 is TGCAGTGCTACGAGCGGGGGGGGTAGCACAGATACGCAGTATTTT. The rearrangement uses TRBV20-1 and TRBJ2-3, with 10 nucleotides matching TRBD2. Germline values: CDR1 DFQATT, CDR2 SNEGSKA (reference sequence). V was pared by 4 bases and J by 0 bases, with 4 bases of the junction left unmatched. The CDR3 is made up of 15 amino acids.

This clonotype occurred many times. In DNA, the CDR3 is TGTGCCAGCAGCGGTGACTCCCGAGTAGTACACCAAGAGACCCAGTACTTC. Translation gives CASSGDSRVVHQETQYF. V gene TRBV7-2 combines with J gene TRBJ2-5; D is unclear. V gave up 5 bases and J gave up 0 bases, with 19 bases separating them. CDR1 and CDR2 (germline): SGHTA, FQGNSA. This CDR3 spans 17 amino acids.

The chain uses TRBV5-4 and TRBJ2-1; 12 bases match TRBD1. This CDR3 contains 13 residues. The germline V gene encodes CDR1 SGHNT and CDR2 YYREEE (reference sequence). The V segment lost 10 bases and the J segment 7 bases; nucleotides outside the gene matches: 6. CDR3 in DNA: TGTGCCTGCGGGGACAGGGGGCAAAATGAGCAGTTCTTC. Translated, it gives CACGDRGQNEQFF.

The chain combines TRBV5-5 with TRBJ2-2; tentatively, D is TRBD1 (6 bases). V gave up 2 bases and J gave up 7 bases, with 18 bases separating them. The germline CDR1 and CDR2 sequences are SGHKS and YYEKEE (reference sequence). The CDR3 runs to 16 residues. CDR3 residues: CASSFGGGRAVGELFF. In nucleotides, the CDR3 is TGTGCCAGCAGCTTTGGTGGGGGCAGGGCGGTCGGGGAGCTGTTTTTT.

This clonotype was detected a few times. The chain combines TRBV5-1 with TRBJ1-4, with D uncertain. Trimming left V 0 bases short and J 0 bases short, with 15 bases between. Germline V gene sequence: CDR1 SGHRS, CDR2 YFSETQ. The CDR3 is made up of 18 amino acids. The CDR3 protein is CASSLGTGDPATNEKLFF. CDR3 in DNA: TGCGCCAGCAGCTTGGGGACGGGAGACCCGGCAACTAATGAAAAACTGTTTTTT.

The chain uses TRBV16 and TRBJ2-7; TRBD1 matches 9 bases. Trimming cost V 4 bases and J 4 bases; bases outside gene matches: 8. The CDR3 runs to 15 residues. Germline loops: CDR1 KGHSY, CDR2 FQNENV. CDR3 DNA sequence: TGTGCCAGCAGCCTACAACAGGGGGCAACATACGAGCAGTACTTC. Translating gives CASSLQQGATYEQYF. Looking up the rest from reference TRBV16 and TRBJ2-7 gives the full variable domain: GEEVAQTPKHLVRGEGQKAKLYCAPIKGHSYVFWYQQVLKNEFKFLISFQNENVFDETGMPKERFSAKCLPNSPCSLEIQATKLEDSAVYFCASSLQQGATYEQYFGPGTRLTVT.

The chain employs TRBV28 and TRBJ1-1; the D gene is possibly TRBD1 (5 bases). This CDR3 has 16 amino acids. Germline CDR1 is MDHEN and CDR2 is SYDVKM. V dropped 2 bases and J dropped 6 bases, with 19 bases sitting between them. CDR3 bases: TGTGCCAGCAGTTTAGGGGGGTTTTCTGGATCTTCTGAAGCTTTCTTT. It codes for CASSLGGFSGSSEAFF.

This rearrangement joins TRBV7-2 to TRBJ2-5; no clear D gene. The DNA matches TRBJ2-7 better at its end, which makes the J call doubtful. Germline CDR1 is SGHTA and CDR2 is FQGNSA. The CDR3 spans 15 residues. The CDR3 spells CASSSQILTTYEQYF. CDR3 nucleotides: TGTGCCAGCAGCTCCCAAATACTGACAACCTACGAGCAGTACTTC.

The chain is built from TRBV7-2 and TRBJ2-7; no firm D call. Trimming cost V 2 bases and J 8 bases, with 13 bases left between them. CDR3 length equals 13 residues. Germline assignment: CDR1 SGHTA and CDR2 FQGNSA. The CDR3: CASSLMGRDKQYF. The CDR3 bases are TGTGCCAGCAGCTTAATGGGCCGCGATAAGCAGTACTTC. Drawing the rest from reference TRBV7-2 and TRBJ2-7, the complete variable domain is GAGVSQSPSNKVTEKGKDVELRCDPISGHTALYWYRQSLGQGLEFLIYFQGNSAPDKSGLPSDRFSAERTGGSVSTLTIQRTQQEDSAVYLCASSLMGRDKQYFGPGTRLTVT.

The V and J genes are TRBV6-2 or TRBV6-3 and TRBJ2-1; 12 positions agree with TRBD2. Looked up from germline, CDR1 is MNHEY and CDR2 is SVGEGT. The CDR3 totals 19 residues. With V trimmed by 8 bases and J by 7 bases, 21 bases remained unmatched. In DNA, the CDR3 is TGTGCCAGCTTCATGGGGGCGTCGATGGGACTAGCGGGTGGAAATGAGCAGTTCTTC. Its protein is CASFMGASMGLAGGNEQFF.

This clonotype was seen only a few times. V usage is TRBV3-1 and J usage is TRBJ1-3; D is ambiguous. V lost 4 bases, J lost 0 bases, and 10 bases lay in between. This CDR3 is built from 15 residues. The germline gives CDR1 LGHDT, CDR2 YNNKEL (reference sequence). The CDR3 spells CASSPLRDSGNTIYF. Written as DNA, the CDR3 is TGTGCCAGCAGCCCCCTGCGGGACTCTGGAAACACCATATATTTT.

This clonotype was observed a few times. The chain employs TRBV5-4 and TRBJ2-5, with a possible D match to TRBD2 (6 bases). Germline V gene data show CDR1 as SGHNT and CDR2 as YYREEE (reference sequence). The V gene lost 4 bases and the J gene lost 5 bases, with 18 bases spanning the gap. This CDR3 has 15 residues. The CDR3 loop is CASSPGTSARETQYF. The CDR3, as DNA: TGTGCCAGCAGCCCCGGGACTTCGGCAAGGGAGACCCAGTACTTC.

This clonotype was observed a few times. V and J are TRBV10-3 and TRBJ2-3; D tentatively reads TRBD1 or TRBD2 (5 bases each). The ends were cut back, 8 bases at V and 0 bases at J, with 18 bases in the middle. This CDR3 comprises 16 residues. CDR1 is ENHRY, CDR2 SYGVKD, per germline. CDR3: CAISSPFGDSTDTQYF. CDR3 bases: TGTGCCATCTCGAGCCCCTTTGGGGACAGCACAGATACGCAGTATTTT.

This clonotype was counted between two and nine times. The chain joins TRBV6-6 to TRBJ2-1; 9 bases align to TRBD2. CDR1 MNHNY and CDR2 SVGAGI come from the germline V gene (reference sequence). There are 13 residues in the CDR3. Trimming at V came to 6 bases and at J to 7 bases, leaving 4 bases not matched to a gene. The CDR3 DNA sequence: TGTGCCAGCAGGAGGACTAGCGAGAATGAGCAGTTCTTC. Translation gives CASRRTSENEQFF.

The rearrangement uses TRBV6-5 and TRBJ2-3; the D call may be TRBD1 or TRBD2 (6 bases each). The CDR3 runs to 18 residues. CDR1 is MNHEY, CDR2 SVGAGI, per germline. The germline V and J ends were trimmed by 4 bases and 0 bases, with 20 bases remaining between them. The chain's CDR3 is CASSSIPGAAGSTDTQYF. CDR3 DNA: TGTGCCAGCAGTTCCATACCGGGGGCAGCAGGTAGCACAGATACGCAGTATTTT.

V is TRBV28 and J is TRBJ2-5; 7 bases align to TRBD1. Looked up from germline, CDR1 is MDHEN and CDR2 is SYDVKM. The junction had 12 bases not matched to a gene; V was cut back by 8 bases and J by 0 bases. The length of the CDR3 is 16 residues. The CDR3, as DNA: TGTGCCAGCGGCACCGTCGGACAGGCTTACCAAGAGACCCAGTACTTC. Its protein product is CASGTVGQAYQETQYF.

The chain links TRBV29-1 to TRBJ2-5; 9 bases fit TRBD2. The length of the CDR3 is 14 residues. The germline CDR1 and CDR2 sequences are SQVTM and ANQGSEA. The ends lost 4 bases at V and 1 base at J; junction bases unmatched: 4. The CDR3 here is CSVVPSGTQETQYF. The CDR3 DNA reads TGCAGCGTTGTACCTAGCGGGACCCAAGAGACCCAGTACTTC. The full variable domain, with the rest looked up from reference TRBV29-1 and TRBJ2-5, is SAVISQKPSRDICQRGTSLTIQCQVDSQVTMMFWYRQQPGQSLTLIATANQGSEATYESGFVIDKFPISRPNLTFSTLTVSNMSPEDSSIYLCSVVPSGTQETQYFGPGTRLLVL.

This clonotype was observed a handful of times. The V gene is TRBV29-1, the J gene TRBJ2-1; unclear D gene. The CDR3 covers 8 residues. Germline loops: CDR1 SQVTM, CDR2 ANQGSEA. This CDR3 reads CTYNEQFF. The CDR3 region has the DNA TGCACCTACAATGAGCAGTTCTTC.

This clonotype was counted a few times. The gene calls are TRBV14 and TRBJ2-6, with D perhaps assigned TRBD1 or TRBD2 (5 bases each). The V and J ends lost 5 bases and 0 bases respectively, with 17 bases between them. This CDR3 is 18 amino acids long. Germline loops: CDR1 SGHDN, CDR2 FVKESK. The DNA of the CDR3 is TGTGCCAGCAGCTCTGTCGGGGCACCGAACTCTGGGGCCAACGTCCTGACTTTC. Protein: CASSSVGAPNSGANVLTF.